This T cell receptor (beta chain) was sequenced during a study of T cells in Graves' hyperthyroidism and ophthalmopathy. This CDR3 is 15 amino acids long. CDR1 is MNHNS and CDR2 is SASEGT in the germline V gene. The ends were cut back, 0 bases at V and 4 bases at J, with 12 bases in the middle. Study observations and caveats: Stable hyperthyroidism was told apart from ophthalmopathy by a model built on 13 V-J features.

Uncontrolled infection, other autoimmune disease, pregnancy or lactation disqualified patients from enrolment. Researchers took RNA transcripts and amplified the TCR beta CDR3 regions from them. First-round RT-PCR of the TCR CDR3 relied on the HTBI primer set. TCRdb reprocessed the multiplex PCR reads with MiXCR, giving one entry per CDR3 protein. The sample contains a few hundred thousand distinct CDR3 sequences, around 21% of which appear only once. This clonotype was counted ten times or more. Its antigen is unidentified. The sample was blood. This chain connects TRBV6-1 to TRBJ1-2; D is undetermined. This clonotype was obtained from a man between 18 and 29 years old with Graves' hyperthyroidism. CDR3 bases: TGTGCCAGCAGTGAAGCGACGGTGGCGAGCTATGGCTACACCTTC. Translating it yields CASSEATVASYGYTF.